The next 27 T cell receptor beta chains were all read from a single sample in a study of shared clonotypes between healthy human individuals. Libraries were prepared by immunoSEQ multiplex PCR; TCRdb keeps only in-frame clonotypes and omits some of them. The repertoire holds hundreds of thousands of clones, with 76% as singletons. The sample consisted of PBMCs. The receptor source for this set is a woman between 35 and 50 years old in good health. Some clones in this sample may be carry-over from other donors' samples.

The chain is built from TRBV6-5 and TRBJ2-2; 9 nucleotides match TRBD2. Germline V gene lookup returns CDR1 MNHEY and CDR2 SVGAGI. The V and J ends lost 5 bases and 3 bases, in that order; junction bases with no gene match: 4. This CDR3 spans 15 amino acids. In DNA form, the CDR3 reads TGTGCCAGCAGTCCTAGCGGGACTCACACCGGGGAGCTGTTTTTT. Its protein is CASSPSGTHTGELFF.

The CDR3 DNA is TGTGCCAGCTCACCACCGGATTCAAACCCCGGGGAGCTGTTTTTT. This translates into CASSPPDSNPGELFF. The V call is TRBV18, the J call TRBJ2-2, with no clear D. V shed 0 bases and J shed 6 bases, with 11 bases lying between them. Germline CDR1 and CDR2: KGHSH and LQKENI. The CDR3 has 15 residues.

This clone has ten or more counts. This chain uses TRBV6-5 with TRBJ2-6, with D uncertain. The germline CDR1 and CDR2 sequences are MNHEY and SVGAGI. With 4 bases removed from V and 4 bases from J, the gap between germline ends came to 8 bases. The CDR3 consists of 14 residues. CDR3 loop: CASSSFIGANVLTF. CDR3 in DNA: TGTGCCAGCAGTTCGTTTATCGGGGCCAACGTCCTGACTTTC.

The chain joins TRBV11-3 to TRBJ2-1; possibly TRBD2 for D (6 bases). CDR1 SGHNT and CDR2 YENEEA come from the germline V gene. Between the trimmed V and J ends, which lost 3 bases and 9 bases, there was a span of 12 bases. The CDR3 length is 13 residues. In DNA form, the CDR3 reads TGTGCCAGCAGCTTCGAACGGGAGAGTGAGCAGTTCTTC. Its translation is CASSFERESEQFF. Together with reference TRBV11-3 and TRBJ2-1, the CDR3 gives the full variable domain: EAGVVQSPRYKIIEKKQPVAFWCNPISGHNTLYWYLQNLGQGPELLIRYENEEAVDDSQLPKDRFSAERLKGVDSTLKIQPAELGDSAVYLCASSFERESEQFFGPGTRLTVL.

The chain employs TRBV4-1 and TRBJ2-1; 14 bases agree with TRBD2. V lost 5 bases, J lost 4 bases, and 7 bases stayed unmatched. CDR1 is MGHRA, CDR2 YSYEKL, per germline. The CDR3 extends over 17 amino acids. The CDR3 DNA reads as TGCGCCAGCAGCAACCGACTAGCGGGAGGGATATACAATGAGCAGTTCTTC. This translates into CASSNRLAGGIYNEQFF.

This clone was observed a few times. The V and J genes are TRBV6-6 and TRBJ1-1; perhaps TRBD1 as D (6 bases). V dropped 4 bases and J dropped 5 bases, with 8 bases sitting between them. Germline CDR1 reads MNHNY; CDR2 reads SVGAGI (reference sequence). The CDR3 covers 12 residues. The CDR3 nucleotides are TGTGCCAGCAGTTTCGACAGGACTGAAGCTTTCTTT. The encoded protein is CASSFDRTEAFF.

This sequence joins TRBV5-6 and TRBJ1-2, with D possibly being TRBD1 (5 bases). The V and J ends lost 6 bases and 3 bases respectively, with 15 bases between them. CDR1 and CDR2 from the germline V gene are SGHDT and YYEEEE. The CDR3 totals 14 residues. CDR3 residues: CASKGQGWDYGYTF. The CDR3 DNA follows: TGTGCCAGCAAGGGGCAGGGTTGGGACTATGGCTACACCTTC.

A remark on this clone: This clone may be a read error of a much larger clone one base away. The sample holds other DNA sequences that translate to the same CDR3. The chain is built from TRBV6-1 and TRBJ2-7; the D call may be TRBD1 or TRBD2 (5 bases each). V was pared by 7 bases and J by 3 bases, with 16 bases between. The CDR3 runs 14 residues. CDR1 and CDR2 from the germline V gene are MNHNS and SASEGT. This chain's CDR3 is CASTRTGTHYEQYF. The CDR3, as DNA: TGTGCCAGCACCCGAACCGGGACCCACTACGAGCAGTACTTC.

This clone was seen once. One base away lies a much larger clone, so this may be a sequencing read error. The J gene is TRBJ1-4, the V gene TRBV6-5; D remains ambiguous. CDR1 and CDR2 from the germline V gene are MNHEY and SVGAGI. Trimming left V 7 bases short and J 7 bases short, with 16 bases between. This CDR3 has 14 amino acids. CDR3 loop: CASMQPINGEKLFF. The CDR3 DNA reads as TGTGCCAGCATGCAGCCTATCAACGGTGAAAAACTGTTTTTT.

This chain joins TRBV7-9 and TRBJ2-1, with 8 bases fitting TRBD2. The CDR3 spans 14 residues. V shed 5 bases and J 10 bases; nucleotides not matched to a gene: 10. Germline CDR1 SEHNR, CDR2 FQNEAQ (reference sequence). Here the CDR3 DNA reads TGTGCCAGCAGCCAAGGGGCGGGAGGTTGGGAGCAGTTCTTC. As protein: CASSQGAGGWEQFF.

This chain joins TRBV28 and TRBJ2-5; weak D call: TRBD1 (5 bases). The J call is uncertain, as TRBJ2-7 better fits the DNA end. This CDR3 has 14 amino acids. CDR1 and CDR2 from the germline V gene are MDHEN and SYDVKM. CDR3 sequence: CASSLAGFSYEQYF. The CDR3 DNA reads TGTGCCAGCAGTTTGGCAGGGTTTTCCTACGAGCAGTACTTC.

With respect to this clone: Being one base from a much bigger clone, this may be a read error. This chain connects TRBV2 to TRBJ2-5; 8 bases align to TRBD2. This CDR3 contains 12 residues. In germline, CDR1 is SNHLY, CDR2 FYNNEI. Germline trimming cut 4 bases from V and 9 bases from J; bases unmatched to any gene: 4. In DNA, the CDR3 is TGTGCCAGCAGTGGGAATAGCGGGGCCCAGTACTTC. This encodes CASSGNSGAQYF.

The V gene is TRBV11-2, the J gene TRBJ2-7, with D maybe TRBD2 (6 bases). Trimming pared 2 bases from V and 2 bases from J, leaving 13 bases between. CDR3 length equals 15 residues. Germline CDR1 SGHAT, CDR2 FQNNGV. The CDR3: CASSLFPGVAYEQYF. The CDR3 DNA is TGTGCCAGCAGCTTATTTCCGGGGGTAGCCTACGAGCAGTACTTC.

CDR3 region: CSAAGVTEAFF. CDR3 sequence (DNA): TGCAGTGCCGCGGGAGTTACTGAAGCTTTCTTT. This chain uses TRBV20-1 with TRBJ1-1; no reliable D call. The CDR3 loop spans 11 amino acids. V was cut by 6 bases and J by 5 bases, with 10 bases left in between. The germline gives CDR1 DFQATT, CDR2 SNEGSKA (reference sequence).

The V gene is TRBV28, the J gene TRBJ1-1; D gene uncertain. The germline CDR1 and CDR2 sequences are MDHEN and SYDVKM. The V gene lost 7 bases and the J gene lost 1 base, with 10 bases spanning the gap. This CDR3 has 13 amino acids. DNA of the CDR3: TGTGCCAGCACCCTGGAAGAGAACACTGAAGCTTTCTTT. Its protein product is CASTLEENTEAFF.

The V and J genes are TRBV19 and TRBJ1-2, with 7 bases that match TRBD1. This CDR3 comprises 13 residues. V gave up 6 bases and J gave up 7 bases; unmatched junction bases: 8. The V gene's germline CDR1 is LNHDA and CDR2 SQIVND (reference sequence). The CDR3 DNA is TGTGCCAGTAGCCAAGACAGGGAGCTTGGCTACACCTTC. Translating gives CASSQDRELGYTF.

The V gene is TRBV18, the J gene TRBJ2-5; D uncertain. Germline CDR1 is KGHSH and CDR2 is LQKENI. The CDR3 has 15 residues. V was pared by 0 bases and J by 2 bases, with 10 bases between. CDR3 region: CASSPPSLGQETQYF. CDR3 nucleotides: TGTGCCAGCTCACCACCCTCACTCGGGCAAGAGACCCAGTACTTC.

The chain joins TRBV7-9 to TRBJ2-1, with 8 bases matching TRBD2. The CDR3 has 16 residues. V was pared by 5 bases and J by 6 bases, with 12 bases of the junction left unmatched. Germline CDR1 is SEHNR and CDR2 is FQNEAQ (reference sequence). CDR3 sequence: CASSQTSGGRTNEQFF. Written as DNA, the CDR3 is TGTGCCAGCAGCCAAACTAGCGGCGGGAGGACCAATGAGCAGTTCTTC.

The CDR3 loop reads CASSLYGGGSYNEQFF. In DNA, the CDR3 is TGCGCCAGCAGCTTGTACGGAGGGGGCTCCTACAATGAGCAGTTCTTC. The chain employs TRBV5-1 and TRBJ2-1, with D possibly being TRBD1 or TRBD2 (6 bases each). V lost 1 base and J lost 0, with 11 bases in between. The length of the CDR3 is 16 residues. The germline CDR1 and CDR2 sequences are SGHRS and YFSETQ.

A few counts support this clone. DNA of the CDR3: TGTGCCAGCAGCCCTGACAGGGGGCGGCTCGGGGCCAACGTCCTGACTTTC. Translating gives CASSPDRGRLGANVLTF. The chain joins TRBV5-4 to TRBJ2-6; 10 bases fit TRBD1. The CDR3 runs to 17 residues. The V gene end was trimmed by 4 bases and the J gene end by 4 bases; junction bases not matched to a gene: 8. Germline lookup yields CDR1 SGHNT and CDR2 YYREEE (reference sequence).

Concerning this clone: This may come from a read error, since a much larger clone is one base off. The V gene is TRBV30, the J gene TRBJ1-4, with D hard to call. The CDR3 extends over 13 amino acids. CDR1 is GTSNPN, CDR2 SVGIG, per germline (reference sequence). The CDR3 spells CAWSVPRGEKPFF. The CDR3 DNA is TGTGCCTGGAGTGTACCGCGGGGTGAAAAACCGTTTTTT.

V is TRBV20-1 and J is TRBJ2-5; maybe TRBD2 (6 bases). The germline V gene encodes CDR1 DFQATT and CDR2 SNEGSKA (reference sequence). With 0 bases removed from V and 14 bases from J, the gap between germline ends came to 13 bases. The CDR3 spans 11 residues. CDR3 protein: CSARDGKEGYF. CDR3 DNA sequence: TGCAGTGCTAGAGATGGGAAGGAGGGCTACTTC.

This clone occurred a few times. V is TRBV30 and J is TRBJ2-3; 7 nucleotides match TRBD2. Germline CDR1 is GTSNPN and CDR2 is SVGIG (reference sequence). The CDR3 extends over 15 amino acids. V lost 1 base and J lost 2; bases outside the gene matches: 6. In DNA form, the CDR3 reads TGTGCCTGGAGTGGGGGAGGGACCTACACAGATACGCAGTATTTT. Amino acid sequence: CAWSGGGTYTDTQYF. Looking up the rest from reference TRBV30 and TRBJ2-3 gives the full variable domain: SQTIHQWPATLVQPVGSPLSLECTVEGTSNPNLYWYRQAAGRGLQLLFYSVGIGQISSEVPQNLSASRPQDRQFILSSKKLLLSDSGFYLCAWSGGGTYTDTQYFGPGTRLTVL.

In this sample, this clone turned up once. This probably arose from a read error, given a far larger clone one base away. The chain couples TRBV7-9 to TRBJ1-1; D uncertain. Germline-derived CDR1 and CDR2 are SEHNR and FQNEAQ (reference sequence). This CDR3 is 12 amino acids long. CDR3 protein: CASSLMNTGAFF. The CDR3 DNA reads as TGTGCCAGCAGCTTAATGAACACTGGAGCTTTCTTT.

This clone was detected a few times. The V call is TRBV30, the J call TRBJ1-2; the D is unclear. CDR3 length: 15 residues. The V and J ends lost 0 bases and 7 bases respectively, with 18 bases between them. From germline, CDR1 is GTSNPN and CDR2 SVGIG (reference sequence). This CDR3 is CAWSVLHRSLLGYTF. The CDR3 DNA follows: TGTGCCTGGAGTGTACTGCACAGATCCCTTCTTGGCTACACCTTC.

This clone was recorded at least ten times. The chain joins TRBV6-1 to TRBJ1-5; perhaps TRBD1 as D (5 bases). The CDR3 covers 15 residues. V gave up 1 base and J gave up 6 bases, with 13 bases separating them. Germline values: CDR1 MNHNS, CDR2 SASEGT. The CDR3 reads CASSEESRGFQPQHF. CDR3 nucleotides: TGTGCCAGCAGTGAAGAAAGTAGGGGTTTTCAGCCCCAGCATTTT.

This clone was seen only once. The chain joins TRBV30 to TRBJ1-6; D is ambiguous. Trimming left V 0 bases short and J 0 bases short, with 6 bases between. This CDR3 has 15 residues. Germline V gives CDR1 GTSNPN, CDR2 SVGIG (reference sequence). The DNA for the CDR3 is TGTGCCTGGAGTGTGATAAGCTCCTATAATTCACCCCTCCACTTT. It translates to CAWSVISSYNSPLHF.